This record concerns one T cell receptor (beta chain) sequence. CDR1 is MGHRA, CDR2 YSYEKL, per germline. The CDR3 has 17 residues. Trimming at V came to 1 base and at J to 0 bases, leaving 4 bases not matched to a gene. TCRdb keeps only in-frame clones here, not all; method: immunoSEQ multiplex PCR. Of 250,000 to 400,000 clones in the sample, 75% to 90% were seen once. The data stem from a study of blood T cell repertoires in COVID-19. The V call is TRBV4-1, the J call TRBJ2-1; the match to TRBD2 covers 9 bases. This receptor was identified in a woman in her 30s with COVID-19, enrolled during active disease. The sequenced sample was peripheral blood. The CDR3 DNA follows: TGCGCCAGCAGCCAAGCCCCAGCGGGAGGCTCCTACAATGAGCAGTTCTTC. Its translation: CASSQAPAGGSYNEQFF.